The 18 T cell receptor beta chains in this list originate from one sample, sequenced in a study of OX40 agonist ivuxolimab in advanced cancers. Using immunoSEQ multiplex PCR, the repertoire was profiled, and TCRdb retains in-frame clones only, with some absent. The repertoire includes 30,000 or so clones, roughly nine tenths of them detected once, and roughly 37% sits in the top ten. The sample consisted of CD4+ or CD8+ T cells sorted from blood, taken in a trial of the OX40 agonist ivuxolimab. The receptor set was obtained from an adult with an advanced solid tumor such as melanoma, head and neck, liver or kidney cancer.

V and J are TRBV6-5 and TRBJ2-1; TRBD1 aligns across 7 bases. Germline V gene sequence: CDR1 MNHEY, CDR2 SVGAGI. The CDR3 is 14 residues long. After removal of 5 bases from V and 7 bases from J, the junction contained 8 bases not matched to a gene. The CDR3: CASSPTGAQNEQFF. CDR3 coding DNA: TGTGCCAGCAGTCCTACAGGGGCCCAAAATGAGCAGTTCTTC.

The chain joins TRBV29-1 to TRBJ2-7, with 15 bases lining up with TRBD2. The CDR3 covers 19 residues. V gave up 4 bases and J gave up 5 bases; unmatched junction bases: 18. In germline, CDR1 is SQVTM, CDR2 ANQGSEA. The CDR3 sequence is CSVAISPGLAGGTANEQYF. The CDR3 coding sequence is TGCAGCGTTGCTATTTCACCGGGACTAGCGGGAGGTACTGCGAACGAGCAGTACTTC.

The V gene is TRBV11-2, the J gene TRBJ2-2, with D uncertain. Per the germline V gene, CDR1 is SGHAT and CDR2 is FQNNGV. Trimming shortened V by 2 bases and J by 1 base, and 8 bases separated the two germline ends. The CDR3 is made up of 15 amino acids. The CDR3 DNA follows: TGTGCCAGCAGCTTATATTACGAGAACACCGGGGAGCTGTTTTTT. Translating it yields CASSLYYENTGELFF.

As concerns this clone: The junction and the germline gene differ at one end; a read error may be behind it. This rearrangement joins TRBV7-2 to TRBJ2-3, with no clear D. The CDR3 sequence is 10 residues long. Germline V lookup: CDR1 SGHTA, CDR2 FQGNSA. The CDR3 bases are TGTGCCAGCAGCTTAGCGACCATGAGGTTT. It is translated as CASSLATMRF.

J is TRBJ2-1 and V is TRBV28; D ambiguous. CDR1 MDHEN and CDR2 SYDVKM come from the germline V gene. Trimming took 4 bases from V and 6 from J, leaving 7 bases between them. The CDR3 consists of 12 residues. The CDR3 sequence is CASSSLPNEQFF. CDR3 nucleotides: TGTGCCAGCAGTTCCCTCCCCAATGAGCAGTTCTTC. Filled out from reference TRBV28 and TRBJ2-1, the complete variable domain reads DVKVTQSSRYLVKRTGEKVFLECVQDMDHENMFWYRQDPGLGLRLIYFSYDVKMKEKGDIPEGYSVSREKKERFSLILESASTNQTSMYLCASSSLPNEQFFGPGTRLTVL.

CDR3: CASSFAGTENEKLFF. CDR3 nucleotides: TGTGCCAGCAGCTTTGCCGGGACAGAGAATGAAAAACTGTTTTTT. The chain recombines TRBV11-2 with TRBJ1-4; 7 bases match TRBD1. J was trimmed by 5 bases and V by 3 bases; bases with no gene match: 6. The CDR3 runs to 15 residues. From germline, CDR1 is SGHAT and CDR2 FQNNGV.

The V gene is TRBV7-9, the J gene TRBJ2-3, with TRBD2 matching over 7 bases. The germline gives CDR1 SEHNR, CDR2 FQNEAQ (reference sequence). V shed 1 base, J shed 4 bases, and the junction held 5 bases outside the gene matches. The CDR3 is 15 amino acids. This CDR3 reads CASSLESGRADTQYF. The CDR3 nucleotides are TGTGCCAGCAGCTTAGAGTCAGGGAGGGCAGATACGCAGTATTTT.

V and J are TRBV29-1 and TRBJ1-2; perhaps TRBD1 as D (5 bases). Germline CDR1 SQVTM, CDR2 ANQGSEA. The V end lost 5 bases, the J end lost 4 bases, and 14 bases lay between the germline ends. The CDR3 sequence is 13 residues long. The CDR3 protein is CSVIAQGGYGYTF. The CDR3, as DNA: TGCAGCGTTATCGCGCAGGGAGGCTATGGCTACACCTTC.

In its sample, this clone was seen a few times. The chain links TRBV25-1 to TRBJ2-1; D is perhaps TRBD2 (5 bases). Germline V gives CDR1 MGHDK, CDR2 SYGVNS. Trimming took off 3 bases at V and 6 bases at J, with 12 bases between the two ends. CDR3 length equals 14 residues. The chain's CDR3 is CASSEDFLPNEQFF. The DNA of the CDR3 is TGTGCCAGCAGTGAGGACTTCCTCCCCAATGAGCAGTTCTTC.

This chain joins TRBV14 and TRBJ1-2; maybe TRBD1 (6 bases). Germline V gives CDR1 SGHDN, CDR2 FVKESK. The CDR3 totals 15 residues. Trimming took off 0 bases at V and 1 base at J, with 9 bases between the two ends. The CDR3: CASSQEDSFNYGYTF. DNA of the CDR3: TGTGCCAGCAGCCAAGAGGACAGTTTTAACTATGGCTACACCTTC.

V usage is TRBV6-5 and J usage is TRBJ2-4; 7 nucleotides agree with TRBD1. Per germline, CDR1 MNHEY and CDR2 SVGAGI. The CDR3 covers 14 residues. The V gene end was trimmed by 5 bases and the J gene end by 6 bases; junction bases not matched to a gene: 7. The CDR3 DNA reads as TGTGCCAGCAGTGAGGGGACAGCGAGAAACATTCAGTACTTC. It yields the protein CASSEGTARNIQYF.

The chain combines TRBV4-3 with TRBJ2-1; unclear D gene. This CDR3 is 11 amino acids long. Between the trimmed V and J ends, which lost 4 bases and 5 bases, there was a span of 3 bases. Germline CDR1 is LGHNA and CDR2 is YSLEER. The DNA of the CDR3 is TGCGCCAGCAGCCTCAACAATGAGCAGTTCTTC. Protein sequence: CASSLNNEQFF.

This chain uses TRBV28 with TRBJ1-1, with TRBD1 identical over 9 bases. Germline CDR1 reads MDHEN; CDR2 reads SYDVKM. Trimming at V came to 8 bases and at J to 11 bases, leaving 21 bases not matched to a gene. The CDR3 is made up of 16 amino acids. CDR3 DNA sequence: TGTGCCAGCCGCTTAGTGGGGGACAGGGCAGTCGTGGGGGCTTTCTTT. Encoded protein: CASRLVGDRAVVGAFF.

The J gene is TRBJ1-2, the V gene TRBV5-1, with 8 positions matching TRBD1. The V gene's germline CDR1 is SGHRS and CDR2 YFSETQ. The CDR3 contains 18 residues. Losses at the gene ends were 0 bases for V and 0 bases for J; bases not matched to a gene: 10. The CDR3 nucleotides are TGCGCCAGCAGCTTGGGATACTACAGGGGGAAAGCTAACTATGGCTACACCTTC. This translates into CASSLGYYRGKANYGYTF.

Concerning this clone: One junction end disagrees with the germline gene, perhaps due to a read error. The V gene is TRBV7-9, the J gene TRBJ2-7; 10 bases align to TRBD2. The CDR3 extends over 13 amino acids. From germline, CDR1 is SEHNR and CDR2 FQNEAQ (reference sequence). The CDR3 spells CASSLAGDYEQYF. The CDR3 bases are TGTGCCAGCAGCCTAGCGGGAGACTACGAGCAGTACTTC.

The chain is built from TRBV6-5 and TRBJ2-5, with 7 bases aligning to TRBD2. CDR3 size: 15 residues. V lost 8 bases and J lost 1; bases outside the gene matches: 10. Germline V gene sequence: CDR1 MNHEY, CDR2 SVGAGI. The chain's CDR3 is CASSMGGSIQETQYF. CDR3 nucleotides: TGTGCCAGCTCGATGGGCGGGAGCATCCAAGAGACCCAGTACTTC.

The rearrangement joins TRBV5-1 to TRBJ2-4, with 10 bases fitting TRBD1. The J segment lost 7 bases and the V segment lost 4 bases, leaving 11 bases of the junction unmatched. Germline V gives CDR1 SGHRS, CDR2 YFSETQ. The CDR3 covers 16 residues. CDR3 nucleotide sequence: TGCGCCAGCAGCGATCCACGGGACAGGGGTAGGAACATTCAGTACTTC. Protein: CASSDPRDRGRNIQYF.

The J gene is TRBJ2-7, the V gene TRBV28; 11 nucleotides align to TRBD2. Germline V lookup: CDR1 MDHEN, CDR2 SYDVKM. V lost 5 bases, J lost 3 bases, and 3 bases stayed unmatched. This CDR3 spans 14 amino acids. CDR3 sequence (DNA): TGTGCCAGCAGTCCGGGACTAGCGGACTACGAGCAGTACTTC. Translated: CASSPGLADYEQYF.